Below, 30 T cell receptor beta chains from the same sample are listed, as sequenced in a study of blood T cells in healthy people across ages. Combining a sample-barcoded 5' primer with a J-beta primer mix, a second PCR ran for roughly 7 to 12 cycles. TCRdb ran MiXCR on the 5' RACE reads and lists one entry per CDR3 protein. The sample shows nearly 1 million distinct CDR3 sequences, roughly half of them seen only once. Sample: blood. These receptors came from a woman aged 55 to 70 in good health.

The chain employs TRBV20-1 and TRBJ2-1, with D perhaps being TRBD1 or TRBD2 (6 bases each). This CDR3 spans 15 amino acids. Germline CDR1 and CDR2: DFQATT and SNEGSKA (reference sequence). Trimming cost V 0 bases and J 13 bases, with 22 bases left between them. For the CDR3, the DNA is TGCAGTGCTAGAGATCAGACGGGGGCAAAAGAGACCCAGTTCTTC. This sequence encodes CSARDQTGAKETQFF.

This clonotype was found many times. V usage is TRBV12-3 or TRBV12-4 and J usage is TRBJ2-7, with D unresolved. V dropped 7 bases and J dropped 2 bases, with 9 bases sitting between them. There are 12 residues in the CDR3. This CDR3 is CASKQKTYEQYF. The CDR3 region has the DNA TGTGCCAGCAAACAGAAAACCTACGAGCAGTACTTC.

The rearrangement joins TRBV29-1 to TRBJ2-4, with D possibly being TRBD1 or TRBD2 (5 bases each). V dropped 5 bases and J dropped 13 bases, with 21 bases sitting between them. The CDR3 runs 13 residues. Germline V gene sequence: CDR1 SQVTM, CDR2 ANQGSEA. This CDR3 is CSVYDAGSWEQYF. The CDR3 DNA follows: TGCAGCGTTTACGATGCAGGGTCTTGGGAGCAGTACTTC.

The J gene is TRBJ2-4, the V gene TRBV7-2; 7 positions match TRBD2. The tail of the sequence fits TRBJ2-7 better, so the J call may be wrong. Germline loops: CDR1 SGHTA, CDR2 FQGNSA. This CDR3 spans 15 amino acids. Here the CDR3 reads CASSRSSGEFYEQYF. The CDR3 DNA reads TGTGCCAGCAGTCGATCTAGCGGTGAGTTTTACGAGCAGTACTTC.

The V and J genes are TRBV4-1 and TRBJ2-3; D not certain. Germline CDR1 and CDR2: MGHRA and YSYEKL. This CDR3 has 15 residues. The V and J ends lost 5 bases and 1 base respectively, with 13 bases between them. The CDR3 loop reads CASSMLTRGTDTQYF. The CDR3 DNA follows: TGCGCCAGCAGCATGCTTACCCGAGGCACAGATACGCAGTATTTT.

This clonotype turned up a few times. In nucleotides, the CDR3 is TGTGCCATCAGACAAACGGAGAGCTCCTACAATGAGCAGTTCTTC. This translates into CAIRQTESSYNEQFF. The chain joins TRBV10-3 to TRBJ2-1; D is unresolved. This CDR3 has 15 residues. Trimming took off 6 bases at V and 0 bases at J, with 12 bases between the two ends. CDR1 and CDR2 from the germline V gene are ENHRY and SYGVKD.

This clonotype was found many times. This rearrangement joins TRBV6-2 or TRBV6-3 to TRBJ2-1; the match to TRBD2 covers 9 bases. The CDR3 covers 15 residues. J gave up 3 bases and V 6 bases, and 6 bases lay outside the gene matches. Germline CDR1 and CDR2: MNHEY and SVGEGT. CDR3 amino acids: CASRQLAGLYNEQFF. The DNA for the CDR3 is TGTGCCAGCAGACAACTAGCGGGCCTCTACAATGAGCAGTTCTTC.

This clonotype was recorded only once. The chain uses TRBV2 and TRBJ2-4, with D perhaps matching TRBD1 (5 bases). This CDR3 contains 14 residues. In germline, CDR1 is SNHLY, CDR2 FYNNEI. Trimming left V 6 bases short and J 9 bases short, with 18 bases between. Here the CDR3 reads CASSPRSSRGIQYF. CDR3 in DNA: TGTGCCAGCAGCCCGCGGTCATCTAGGGGCATTCAGTACTTC.

The CDR3 region is CASSQDSEGYYNEQFF. The CDR3 DNA is TGCGCCAGCAGCCAAGATTCTGAGGGGTACTACAATGAGCAGTTCTTC. The chain couples TRBV4-3 to TRBJ2-1; D is tentatively TRBD1 or TRBD2 (5 bases each). This CDR3 is built from 16 residues. The germline V gene encodes CDR1 LGHNA and CDR2 YSLEER. The V end was cut by 0 bases, the J end by 3 bases, with 12 bases between.

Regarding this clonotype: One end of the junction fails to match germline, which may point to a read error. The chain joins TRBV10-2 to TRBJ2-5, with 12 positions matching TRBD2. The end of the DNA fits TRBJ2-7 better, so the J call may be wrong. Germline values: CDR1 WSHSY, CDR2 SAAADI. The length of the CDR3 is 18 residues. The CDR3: CASRDPLTSGRTDYEQYF. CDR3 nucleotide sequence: TGCGCCAGCCGTGACCCCCTTACTAGCGGGAGGACGGACTACGAGCAGTACTTC.

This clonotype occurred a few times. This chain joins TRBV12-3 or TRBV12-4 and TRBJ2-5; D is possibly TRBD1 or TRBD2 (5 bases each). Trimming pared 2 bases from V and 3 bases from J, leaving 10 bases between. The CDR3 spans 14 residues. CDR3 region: CASSLLWGKETQYF. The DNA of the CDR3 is TGTGCCAGCAGTTTACTTTGGGGGAAAGAGACCCAGTACTTC.

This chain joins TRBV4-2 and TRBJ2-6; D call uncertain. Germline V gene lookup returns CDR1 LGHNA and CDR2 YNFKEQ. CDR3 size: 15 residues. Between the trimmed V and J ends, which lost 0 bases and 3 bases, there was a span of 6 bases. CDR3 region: CASSQDVVGANVLTF. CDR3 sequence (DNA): TGTGCCAGCAGCCAAGATGTAGTTGGGGCCAACGTCCTGACTTTC.

This chain's CDR3 is CASTAVAGGSNEQFF. CDR3 coding DNA: TGTGCCAGCACCGCGGTAGCGGGAGGGTCCAATGAGCAGTTCTTC. The chain couples TRBV12-3 or TRBV12-4 to TRBJ2-1; 11 bases map to TRBD2. Germline trimming cut 7 bases from V and 6 bases from J; bases unmatched to any gene: 8. The CDR3 covers 15 residues.

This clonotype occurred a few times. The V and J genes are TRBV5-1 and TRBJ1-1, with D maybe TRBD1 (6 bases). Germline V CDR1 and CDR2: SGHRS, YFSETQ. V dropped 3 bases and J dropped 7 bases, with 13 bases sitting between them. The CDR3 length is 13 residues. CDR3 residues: CASSSGGLNEAFF. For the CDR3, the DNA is TGCGCCAGCAGCTCGGGGGGGCTGAATGAAGCTTTCTTT.

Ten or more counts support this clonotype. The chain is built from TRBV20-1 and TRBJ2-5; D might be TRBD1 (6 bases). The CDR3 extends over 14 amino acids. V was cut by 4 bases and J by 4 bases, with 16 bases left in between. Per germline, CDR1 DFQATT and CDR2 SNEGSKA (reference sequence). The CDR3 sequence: CSAKFGRGRETQYF. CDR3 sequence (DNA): TGCAGTGCTAAATTCGGCAGGGGTAGAGAGACCCAGTACTTC.

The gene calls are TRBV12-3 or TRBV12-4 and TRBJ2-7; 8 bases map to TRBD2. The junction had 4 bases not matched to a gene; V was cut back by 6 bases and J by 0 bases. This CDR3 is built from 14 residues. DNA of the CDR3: TGTGCCAGCAGGAGCGGGAGTAGCTCCTACGAGCAGTACTTC. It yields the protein CASRSGSSSYEQYF.

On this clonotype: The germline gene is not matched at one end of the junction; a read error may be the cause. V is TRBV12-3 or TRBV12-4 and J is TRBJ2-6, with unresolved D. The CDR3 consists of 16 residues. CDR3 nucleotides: TGTGCCGGCAGTTCCGGGCCTTCGTGGGGGGCCAACGTCCTGACTTTC. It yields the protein CAGSSGPSWGANVLTF.

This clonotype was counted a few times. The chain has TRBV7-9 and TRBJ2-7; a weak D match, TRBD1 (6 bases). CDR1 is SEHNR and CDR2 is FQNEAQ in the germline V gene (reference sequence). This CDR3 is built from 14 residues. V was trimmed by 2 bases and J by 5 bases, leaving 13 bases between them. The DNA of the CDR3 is TGTGCCAGCAGCTTATCAGGACAGATCAACGAGCAGTACTTC. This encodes CASSLSGQINEQYF. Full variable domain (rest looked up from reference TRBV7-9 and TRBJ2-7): DTGVSQNPRHKITKRGQNVTFRCDPISEHNRLYWYRQTLGQGPEFLTYFQNEAQLEKSRLLSDRFSAERPKGSFSTLEIQRTEQGDSAMYLCASSLSGQINEQYFGPGTRLTVT.

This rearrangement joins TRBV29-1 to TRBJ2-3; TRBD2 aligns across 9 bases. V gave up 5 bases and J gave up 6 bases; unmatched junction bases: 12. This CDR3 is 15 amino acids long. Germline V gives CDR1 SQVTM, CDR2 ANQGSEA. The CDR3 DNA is TGCAGCGTTCCCGATGGCGGGAGGGCCGAGGATACGCAGTATTTT. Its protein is CSVPDGGRAEDTQYF.

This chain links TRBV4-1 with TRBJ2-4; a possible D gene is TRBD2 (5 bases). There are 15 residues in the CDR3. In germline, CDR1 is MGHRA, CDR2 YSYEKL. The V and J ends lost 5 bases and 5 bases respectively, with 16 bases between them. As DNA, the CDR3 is TGCGCCAGCAGCGCGAGCCCCGGGATCCAAAACATTCAGTACTTC. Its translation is CASSASPGIQNIQYF.

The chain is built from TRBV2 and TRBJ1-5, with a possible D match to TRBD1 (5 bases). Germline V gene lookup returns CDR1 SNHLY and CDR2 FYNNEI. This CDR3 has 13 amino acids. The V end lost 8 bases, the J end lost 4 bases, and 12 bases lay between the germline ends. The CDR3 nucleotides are TGTGCCAGCGAAACAGGTGGAAATCAGCCCCAGCATTTT. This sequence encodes CASETGGNQPQHF. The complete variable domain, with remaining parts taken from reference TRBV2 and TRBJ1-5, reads EPEVTQTPSHQVTQMGQEVILRCVPISNHLYFYWYRQILGQKVEFLVSFYNNEISEKSEIFDDQFSVERPDGSNFTLKIRSTKLEDSAMYFCASETGGNQPQHFGDGTRLSIL.

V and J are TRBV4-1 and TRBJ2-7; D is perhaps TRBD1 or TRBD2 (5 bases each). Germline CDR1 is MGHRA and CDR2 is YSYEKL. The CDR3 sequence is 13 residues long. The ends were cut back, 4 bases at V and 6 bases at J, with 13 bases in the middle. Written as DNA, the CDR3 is TGCGCCAGCAGCCGCTCCGGGACGCTCGAGCAGTACTTC. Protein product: CASSRSGTLEQYF.

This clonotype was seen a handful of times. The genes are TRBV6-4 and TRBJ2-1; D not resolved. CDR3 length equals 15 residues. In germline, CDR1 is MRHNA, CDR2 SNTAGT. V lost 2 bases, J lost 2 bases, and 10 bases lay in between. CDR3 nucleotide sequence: TGTGCCAGCAGTGACATTGGTCACCCCTACAATGAGCAGTTCTTC. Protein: CASSDIGHPYNEQFF.

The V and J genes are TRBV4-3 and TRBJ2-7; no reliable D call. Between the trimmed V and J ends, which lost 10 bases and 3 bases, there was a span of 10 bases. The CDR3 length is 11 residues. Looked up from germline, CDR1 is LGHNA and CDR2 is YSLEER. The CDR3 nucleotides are TGCGCCATCAATGGTTTCTACGAGCAGTACTTC. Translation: CAINGFYEQYF.

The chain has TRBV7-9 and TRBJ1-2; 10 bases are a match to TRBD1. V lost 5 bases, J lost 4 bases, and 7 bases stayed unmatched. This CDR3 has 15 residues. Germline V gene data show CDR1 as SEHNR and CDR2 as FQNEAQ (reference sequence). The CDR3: CASSAPGQGIYGYTF. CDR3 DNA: TGTGCCAGCAGCGCACCGGGACAGGGGATCTATGGCTACACCTTC.

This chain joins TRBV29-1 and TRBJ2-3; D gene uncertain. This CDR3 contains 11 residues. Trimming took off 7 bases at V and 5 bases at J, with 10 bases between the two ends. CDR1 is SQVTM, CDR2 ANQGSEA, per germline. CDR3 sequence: CSAAPGDTQYF. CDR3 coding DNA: TGCAGCGCCGCACCGGGAGATACGCAGTATTTT.

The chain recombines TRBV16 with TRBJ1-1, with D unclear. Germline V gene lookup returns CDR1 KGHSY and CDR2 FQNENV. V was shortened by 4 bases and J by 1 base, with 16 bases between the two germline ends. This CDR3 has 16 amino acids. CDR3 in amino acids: CASSPLGPTENTEAFF. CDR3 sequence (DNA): TGTGCCAGCAGCCCCCTTGGTCCCACAGAGAACACTGAAGCTTTCTTT. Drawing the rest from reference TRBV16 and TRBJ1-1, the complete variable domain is GEEVAQTPKHLVRGEGQKAKLYCAPIKGHSYVFWYQQVLKNEFKFLISFQNENVFDETGMPKERFSAKCLPNSPCSLEIQATKLEDSAVYFCASSPLGPTENTEAFFGQGTRLTVV.

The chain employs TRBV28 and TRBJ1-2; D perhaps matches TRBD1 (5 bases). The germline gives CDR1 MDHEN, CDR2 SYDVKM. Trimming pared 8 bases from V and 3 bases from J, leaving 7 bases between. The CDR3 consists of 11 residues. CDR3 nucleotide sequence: TGTGCCAGCTTAGGGGACTATGGCTACACCTTC. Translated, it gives CASLGDYGYTF.

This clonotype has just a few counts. The CDR3: CSARDTKSQETQYF. DNA for the CDR3: TGCAGTGCTAGAGATACAAAAAGCCAAGAGACCCAGTACTTC. This rearrangement joins TRBV20-1 to TRBJ2-4; D call uncertain. The J call may not be correct, given that the DNA end is closer to TRBJ2-5. The CDR3 covers 14 residues. Germline loops: CDR1 DFQATT, CDR2 SNEGSKA (reference sequence).

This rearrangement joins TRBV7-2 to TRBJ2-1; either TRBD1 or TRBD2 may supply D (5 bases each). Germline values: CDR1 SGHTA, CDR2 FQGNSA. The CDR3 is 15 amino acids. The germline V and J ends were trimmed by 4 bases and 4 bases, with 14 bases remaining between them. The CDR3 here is CASSWWDPKYNEQFF. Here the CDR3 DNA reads TGTGCCAGCAGCTGGTGGGACCCTAAATACAATGAGCAGTTCTTC.